The sequence of this TCR beta chain was determined in a study of cytomegalovirus exposure and HLA in healthy donors. V was shortened by 4 bases and J by 2 bases, with 9 bases between the two germline ends. Germline assignment: CDR1 SGHTA and CDR2 FQGNSA. The CDR3 totals 13 residues. Study-level results: Presence/absence analyses rested on an assumption that sequencing depth was roughly uniform across donors. Later analysis suggested most CMV-associated TCR beta chains were HLA-restricted. For most TCR beta V segments, an earlier analysis put the productive rate at about 90% or about 30% of the time.

Concerning this clone itself: Its antigen is not identified.

Healthy bone marrow donors made up the donors. Vbeta (60) and Jbeta (13) primers were used in the PCR. Measured with immunoSEQ multiplex PCR; TCRdb has only the in-frame clones, and not every one. The sample carries roughly 150,000 clones, roughly 87% recorded once. The sample was PBMCs. This chain uses TRBV7-2 with TRBJ2-7; weak D call: TRBD2 (5 bases). This TCR derives from a man aged 25-40 years in good health and CMV-seropositive. This CDR3 reads CASSYSGTYEQYF. DNA for the CDR3: TGTGCCAGCAGCTACTCCGGGACCTACGAGCAGTACTTC.